This TCR beta chain derives from a study of OX40 agonist ivuxolimab in advanced cancers. Across the whole study: Cohort: 75% to 90% men, mean age roughly 60, aged about 20 to 90. Points from the study as a whole: Fewer expanded clones were found on average in CD4+ than in CD8+ T cells.

This CDR3 has 18 residues. The trim removed 4 bases at V and 2 bases at J, leaving 12 bases unmatched. Some clones are missing from TCRdb's copy, which holds only in-frame ones; the method was immunoSEQ multiplex PCR. The data show approximately 72,000 clones, around 88% seen once. At cycle 4 day 1, cycle 7 day 1, and baseline, blood was sampled. In the case of this clone: The antigen is unknown.

The receptor comes from an adult with an advanced solid tumor such as melanoma, head and neck, liver or kidney cancer. This chain links TRBV23-1 with TRBJ1-5, with 9 bases identical to TRBD1. TRBV23-1 is an ORF, with its function uncertain. The sample was CD4+ or CD8+ T cells sorted from blood, taken in a trial of the OX40 agonist ivuxolimab. CDR3 sequence: CASSPRDRERRGNQPQHF. CDR3 bases: TGCGCCAGCAGTCCCCGGGACAGGGAGAGAAGAGGCAATCAGCCCCAGCATTTT.